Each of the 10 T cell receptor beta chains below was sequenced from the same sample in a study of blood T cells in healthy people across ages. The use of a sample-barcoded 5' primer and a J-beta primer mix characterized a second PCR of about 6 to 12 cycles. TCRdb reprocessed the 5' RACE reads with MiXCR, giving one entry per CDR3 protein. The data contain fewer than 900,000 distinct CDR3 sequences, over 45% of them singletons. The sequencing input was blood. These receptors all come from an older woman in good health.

CDR3 in amino acids: CSATSPGLAGYNEQFF. CDR3 in DNA: TGCAGTGCTACCTCCCCCGGACTAGCGGGATACAATGAGCAGTTCTTC. This chain uses TRBV20-1 with TRBJ2-1, with TRBD2 matching over 12 bases. V shed 4 bases, J shed 4 bases, and the junction held 8 bases outside the gene matches. Germline CDR1 DFQATT, CDR2 SNEGSKA (reference sequence). CDR3 length: 16 amino acids.

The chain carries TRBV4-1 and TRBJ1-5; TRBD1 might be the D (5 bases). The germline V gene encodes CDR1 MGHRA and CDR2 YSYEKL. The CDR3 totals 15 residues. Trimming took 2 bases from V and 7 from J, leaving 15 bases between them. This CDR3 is CASSQIGRGDQPQHF. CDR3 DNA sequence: TGCGCCAGCAGCCAAATCGGTCGGGGGGACCAGCCCCAGCATTTT.

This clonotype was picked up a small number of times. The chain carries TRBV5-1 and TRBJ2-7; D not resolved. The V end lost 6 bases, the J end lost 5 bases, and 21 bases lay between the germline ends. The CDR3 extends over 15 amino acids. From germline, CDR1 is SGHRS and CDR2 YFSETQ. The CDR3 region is CASKRRSSSEDEQYF. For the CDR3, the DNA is TGCGCCAGCAAGAGGAGATCCTCCTCGGAAGACGAGCAGTACTTC.

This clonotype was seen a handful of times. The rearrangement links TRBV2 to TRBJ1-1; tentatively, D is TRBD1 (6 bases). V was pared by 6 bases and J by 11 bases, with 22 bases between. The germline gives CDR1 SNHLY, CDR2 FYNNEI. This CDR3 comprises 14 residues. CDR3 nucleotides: TGTGCCAGCAGCCGAGTCGCTTTACAGGGAGAGGCTTTCTTT. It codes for CASSRVALQGEAFF.

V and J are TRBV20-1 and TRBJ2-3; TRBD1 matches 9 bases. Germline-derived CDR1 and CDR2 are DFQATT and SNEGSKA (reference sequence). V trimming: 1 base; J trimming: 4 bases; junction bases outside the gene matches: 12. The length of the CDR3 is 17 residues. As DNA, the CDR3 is TGCAGTGCTAGAGTAACCCCGGGACAGGGTGACGCAGATACGCAGTATTTT. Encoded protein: CSARVTPGQGDADTQYF.

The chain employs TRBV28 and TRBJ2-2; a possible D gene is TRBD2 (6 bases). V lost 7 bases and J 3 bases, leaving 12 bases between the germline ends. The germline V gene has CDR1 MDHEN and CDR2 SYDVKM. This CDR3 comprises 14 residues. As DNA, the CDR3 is TGTGCCAGCAAACGGAGGGCTCACACCGGGGAGCTGTTTTTT. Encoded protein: CASKRRAHTGELFF.

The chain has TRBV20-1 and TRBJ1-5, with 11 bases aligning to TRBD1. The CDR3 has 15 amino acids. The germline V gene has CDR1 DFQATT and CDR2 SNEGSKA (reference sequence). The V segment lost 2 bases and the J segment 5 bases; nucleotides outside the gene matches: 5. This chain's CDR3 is CSARSGQGAYQPQHF. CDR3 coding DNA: TGCAGTGCTAGATCTGGACAGGGGGCATATCAGCCCCAGCATTTT.

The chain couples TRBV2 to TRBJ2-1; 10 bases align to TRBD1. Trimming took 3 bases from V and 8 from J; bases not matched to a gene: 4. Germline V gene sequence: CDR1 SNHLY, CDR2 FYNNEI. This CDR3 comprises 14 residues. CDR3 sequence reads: CASSEDRGSDEQFF. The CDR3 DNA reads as TGTGCCAGCAGTGAGGACAGGGGGTCAGATGAGCAGTTCTTC.

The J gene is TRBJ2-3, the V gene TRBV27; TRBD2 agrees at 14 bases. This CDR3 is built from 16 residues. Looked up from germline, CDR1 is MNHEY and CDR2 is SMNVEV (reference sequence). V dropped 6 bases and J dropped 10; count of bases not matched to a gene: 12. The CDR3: CASRQGLAGAGRSQYF. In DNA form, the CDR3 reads TGTGCCAGCAGACAGGGACTAGCGGGAGCGGGCCGGTCGCAGTATTTT.

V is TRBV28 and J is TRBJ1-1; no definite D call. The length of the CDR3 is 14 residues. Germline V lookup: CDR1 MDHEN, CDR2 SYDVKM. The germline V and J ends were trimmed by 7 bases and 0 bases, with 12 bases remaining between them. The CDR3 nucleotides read TGTGCCAGCATGTTAAGGGCGATGAACACTGAAGCTTTCTTT. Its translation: CASMLRAMNTEAFF.